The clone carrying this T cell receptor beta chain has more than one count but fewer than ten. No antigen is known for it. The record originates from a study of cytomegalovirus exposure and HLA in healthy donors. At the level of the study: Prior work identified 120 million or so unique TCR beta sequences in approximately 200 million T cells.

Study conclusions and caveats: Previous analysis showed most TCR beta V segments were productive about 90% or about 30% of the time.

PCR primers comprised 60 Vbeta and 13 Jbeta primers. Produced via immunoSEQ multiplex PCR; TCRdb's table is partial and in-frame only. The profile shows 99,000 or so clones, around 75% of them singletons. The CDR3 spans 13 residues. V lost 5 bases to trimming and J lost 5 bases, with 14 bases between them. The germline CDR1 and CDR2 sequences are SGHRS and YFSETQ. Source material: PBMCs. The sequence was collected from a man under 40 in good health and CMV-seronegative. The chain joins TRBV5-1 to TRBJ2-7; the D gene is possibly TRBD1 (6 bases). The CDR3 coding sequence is TGCGCCAGCAGTCCAGGGGATGGCCACGAGCAGTACTTC. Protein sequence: CASSPGDGHEQYF.